The rows below give T cell receptor beta chains drawn from one sample of a study of graft-versus-host responses after intestinal transplantation. These TCRs' antigens remain unknown. Data came from immunoSEQ multiplex PCR; TCRdb stores just in-frame clones and leaves some out. The data hold more than 85,000 clones, with roughly 80% observed a single time. The sequencing used unstimulated CD4+ T cells sorted from spleen or lymph node cells, collected before intestinal transplant. All receptors derive from a human donor who received an intestinal transplant. The CDR3 runs from the conserved cysteine through the conserved F or W. For some rows the clone size is stated as once, few or many, or as a class when expanded; others skip it.

clone_size v_call cdr3_aa
NA TRBV7-8 CASSPPWGGRNTEAFF
NA TRBV5-1 CATRESTYNEQFF
NA TRBV6-5 CASSAGDWGYTF
NA TRBV2 CASARDRGPEKLFF
NA TRBV7-2 CASSLLRGTGELFF
once TRBV28 CASSSSGRGNNEQFF
NA TRBV5-1 CASSLPGRQETQYF
NA TRBV25-1 CASSESGVAGAQETQYF
NA TRBV7-8 CASSLRARGQITGELFF
NA TRBV20-1 CSASSVYEQYF
NA TRBV11-2 CASSSGTGPNTGELFF
NA TRBV11-1 CASRAGQSNTGELFF
NA TRBV5-6 CASSRRTSGGREQYF
NA TRBV5-5 CASSLGGRGPTDTQYF
NA TRBV19 CASSISQDDYSNQPQHF
NA TRBV10-2 CASSRDRGGLYGYTF
NA TRBV5-5 CASSTPTANTGELFF
NA TRBV18 CASSPRQGAEDEQYF
NA TRBV7-9 CASSLSGAESPLHF
NA TRBV4-1 CASSQDRDRGLEGETQYF
NA TRBV4-1 CASSQEAGGPYNEQFF
NA TRBV18 CASSPLAGGQETQYF
NA TRBV5-1 CASSPGQGVEGYTF
few TRBV6-5 CASSDAGRQYF
once TRBV2 CASSEAGRGTGELFF
NA TRBV28 CASSLDFAREQYF
NA TRBV6-6 CASSYSSRYDYGYTF
NA TRBV5-6 CASSALWDIFSGANVLTF
NA TRBV4-1 CASSHPAAGNYEQYF
NA TRBV28 CASSLFHRGLGYGYTF
few TRBV2 CASSVIGNSPLHF
NA TRBV15 CATSRAPNEGGWRGYTF
once TRBV2 CASIRTPGGEQYF
NA TRBV5-1 CASSLGGPGADTQYF
NA TRBV5-4 CASSEGGSGETQYF
once TRBV27 CASSLVGTSGVYSPLNASYEQYF
NA TRBV5-1 CASNLGGSSNEKLFF
NA TRBV4-1 CASSQEQGSRETQYF
NA TRBV6-5 CASSYSHDQPQHF
NA TRBV6-5 CASSRQDLYGYTF
NA TRBV2 CASTEQGDGTGELFF
few TRBV5-6 CASSWIAGQGSQYF
NA TRBV21-1 CASSKGDLGQNQPQHF
NA TRBV6-1 CASSDGGGRSIYEQYF
NA TRBV28 CASSPSLAGGSYEQYF
NA TRBV7-8 CASSSRDRLDEQYF
NA TRBV6-1 CASRGQGLDQPQHF
once TRBV15 CATSRDNSGGSYGYTF
NA TRBV15 CATSRDPNLVNPEKLFF
NA TRBV11-2 CASSSRELAGNEQFF
NA TRBV21-1 CASIGLSSTETQYF
NA TRBV28 CASSSFGTGVHYGYTF
NA TRBV5-1 CASSLIVAGGGNEQFF
NA TRBV5-1 CASSLQARVGDEQYF